This passage covers 14 T cell receptor beta chains from one sample sequenced in a study of glioma-infiltrating T cells after dendritic cell vaccination. Data came from immunoSEQ multiplex PCR; TCRdb stores just in-frame clones and leaves some out. The table lists about 99,000 clones, roughly 80% of them singletons. As for time point: after dendritic cell vaccination, including at tumor progression/relapse. The sequencing used blood, collected after dendritic cell vaccination. The receptors come from a human donor with glioblastoma.

The rearrangement uses TRBV18 and TRBJ2-7, with D unclear. The V gene lost 3 bases and the J gene lost 2 bases, with 17 bases spanning the gap. Germline assignment: CDR1 KGHSH and CDR2 LQKENI. This CDR3 has 16 amino acids. For the CDR3, the DNA is TGTGCCAGCTCACCGGCCAGGCCCCGTCTCCCCTACGAGCAGTACTTC. It translates to CASSPARPRLPYEQYF.

The chain recombines TRBV7-9 with TRBJ2-1, with TRBD2 identical over 9 bases. This CDR3 comprises 18 residues. The V segment lost 4 bases and the J segment 2 bases; nucleotides outside the gene matches: 12. Germline CDR1 reads SEHNR; CDR2 reads FQNEAQ (reference sequence). CDR3 sequence: CASSSILLLAGAYNEQFF. The CDR3 nucleotides read TGTGCCAGCAGCTCTATCCTTCTGTTAGCGGGGGCCTACAATGAGCAGTTCTTC.

The rearrangement uses TRBV29-1 and TRBJ1-1, with D perhaps matching TRBD1 (5 bases). Germline lookup yields CDR1 SQVTM and CDR2 ANQGSEA. V shed 4 bases and J shed 5 bases, with 11 bases lying between them. The CDR3 runs 12 residues. In DNA form, the CDR3 reads TGCAGCGTTGCCAGGGATCGGACTGAAGCTTTCTTT. Protein: CSVARDRTEAFF.

This CDR3 is CASSLGQGDGYTF. The CDR3 DNA sequence: TGTGCCAGCAGCTTAGGACAGGGGGACGGCTACACCTTC. J is TRBJ1-2 and V is TRBV7-9; 9 nucleotides align to TRBD1. The germline CDR1 and CDR2 sequences are SEHNR and FQNEAQ (reference sequence). The V gene end was trimmed by 1 base and the J gene end by 8 bases; junction bases not matched to a gene: 2. The CDR3 runs to 13 residues.

V and J are TRBV5-1 and TRBJ2-7; TRBD1 agrees at 8 bases. V shed 3 bases, J shed 0 bases, and the junction held 5 bases outside the gene matches. The CDR3 consists of 15 residues. Per the germline V gene, CDR1 is SGHRS and CDR2 is YFSETQ. DNA of the CDR3: TGCGCCAGCAGCTGGGACAGGTCCTACTCCTACGAGCAGTACTTC. Translated, it gives CASSWDRSYSYEQYF.

The chain couples TRBV14 to TRBJ2-7; 7 bases fit TRBD1. Germline V gene sequence: CDR1 SGHDN, CDR2 FVKESK. The J segment lost 2 bases and the V segment lost 6 bases, leaving 7 bases of the junction unmatched. The CDR3 length is 14 residues. The CDR3 DNA reads as TGTGCCAGCAGTTTAGGACAGGTTACCTACGAGCAGTACTTC. This translates into CASSLGQVTYEQYF.

The chain combines TRBV6-1 with TRBJ2-7; 9 bases are shared with TRBD1. V shed 1 base and J 7 bases; nucleotides not matched to a gene: 5. Germline V CDR1 and CDR2: MNHNS, SASEGT. There are 14 residues in the CDR3. Written as DNA, the CDR3 is TGTGCCAGCAGTGAAGTACAGGGGGCGCGGGAGCAGTACTTC. Encoded protein: CASSEVQGAREQYF.

The chain has TRBV5-1 and TRBJ1-1; D gene unclear. Trimming took off 3 bases at V and 3 bases at J, with 15 bases between the two ends. CDR1 is SGHRS and CDR2 is YFSETQ in the germline V gene. The CDR3 runs 15 residues. The CDR3 spells CASSSRGYADTEAFF. DNA for the CDR3: TGCGCCAGCAGCTCTAGAGGGTATGCGGACACTGAAGCTTTCTTT.

The rearrangement uses TRBV6-5 and TRBJ1-2; 8 bases match TRBD1. Germline-derived CDR1 and CDR2 are MNHEY and SVGAGI. V lost 5 bases to trimming and J lost 4 bases; unmatched junction nucleotides: 9. The CDR3 runs 15 residues. Here the CDR3 reads CASSPTGTGIYGYTF. The CDR3, as DNA: TGTGCCAGCAGTCCGACCGGGACAGGTATCTATGGCTACACCTTC.

This chain links TRBV15 with TRBJ2-3; no clear D. The V and J ends lost 4 bases and 0 bases respectively, with 11 bases between them. CDR3 length equals 15 residues. CDR1 and CDR2 (germline): LNHNV, YYDKDF (reference sequence). The CDR3 protein is CATSTGATSTDTQYF. In DNA form, the CDR3 reads TGTGCCACCAGCACCGGTGCTACTAGCACAGATACGCAGTATTTT.

This clone was observed once. The V call is TRBV2, the J call TRBJ1-4, with 8 positions matching TRBD1. Germline values: CDR1 SNHLY, CDR2 FYNNEI. J was trimmed by 0 bases and V by 5 bases; bases with no gene match: 2. This CDR3 has 15 residues. CDR3 region: CASSKTGATNEKLFF. As DNA, the CDR3 is TGTGCCAGCAGTAAGACAGGGGCAACTAATGAAAAACTGTTTTTT.

The CDR3, as DNA: TGTGCCAGCAGCGTAGGCGGGGGCTTCGAAGCTTTCTTT. Amino acids: CASSVGGGFEAFF. This chain joins TRBV9 and TRBJ1-1; tentative D call: TRBD1 (6 bases). V dropped 0 bases and J dropped 8 bases, with 11 bases sitting between them. This CDR3 region has 13 residues. Looked up from germline, CDR1 is SGDLS and CDR2 is YYNGEE.

This sequence joins TRBV7-9 and TRBJ2-2; D is undetermined. The germline V gene encodes CDR1 SEHNR and CDR2 FQNEAQ (reference sequence). Trimming shortened V by 3 bases and J by 4 bases, and 9 bases separated the two germline ends. There are 14 residues in the CDR3. DNA for the CDR3: TGTGCCAGCAGCTTTAGTCAGGTCACCGGGGAGCTGTTTTTT. It translates to CASSFSQVTGELFF.

The sample holds a few counts of this clone. This chain links TRBV5-1 with TRBJ2-1; D remains unclear. Germline V lookup: CDR1 SGHRS, CDR2 YFSETQ. V gave up 4 bases and J gave up 0 bases, with 8 bases separating them. CDR3 length: 14 amino acids. Here the CDR3 reads CASSDAASYNEQFF. Written as DNA, the CDR3 is TGCGCCAGCAGCGATGCGGCCTCCTACAATGAGCAGTTCTTC.